What follows are 30 T cell receptor beta chains derived from one specimen sequenced in a study of T cells in Graves' hyperthyroidism and ophthalmopathy. Researchers amplified the TCR beta CDR3 regions from RNA transcripts. The HTBI set primed first-round TCR CDR3 RT-PCR. TCRdb called the multiplex PCR reads again in MiXCR, with one record for every CDR3 protein. The sample has around 350,000 distinct CDR3 sequences; around 14% are singletons. The material sequenced was blood. These receptor sequences come from a woman under 30 with Graves' hyperthyroidism.

This clonotype was seen more than once but under ten times. The CDR3 nucleotides are TGTGCCAGTAGTTCCGGAGTCAGGAGCACAGATACGCAGTATTTT. Its protein is CASSSGVRSTDTQYF. The J gene is TRBJ2-3, the V gene TRBV19; D is unresolved. The germline V gene encodes CDR1 LNHDA and CDR2 SQIVND (reference sequence). Trimming cost V 5 bases and J 0 bases, with 12 bases left between them. This CDR3 is built from 15 residues.

This rearrangement joins TRBV6-1 to TRBJ1-6; D remains ambiguous. This CDR3 spans 13 amino acids. CDR1 MNHNS and CDR2 SASEGT come from the germline V gene. V was shortened by 6 bases and J by 4 bases, with 7 bases between the two germline ends. CDR3 loop: CASRGQYNSPLHF. The DNA for the CDR3 is TGTGCCAGCAGGGGCCAGTATAATTCACCCCTCCACTTT.

At least ten counts were recorded for this clonotype. The J gene is TRBJ1-1, the V gene TRBV29-1; TRBD1 is a possible D gene (5 bases). Trimming removed 7 bases from V and 5 bases from J, with 17 bases in between. Germline V gene lookup returns CDR1 SQVTM and CDR2 ANQGSEA. This CDR3 is built from 13 residues. The CDR3 here is CSAKFRGGTEAFF. The CDR3 DNA follows: TGCAGCGCGAAATTTCGGGGGGGTACTGAAGCTTTCTTT.

This clonotype showed up just a few times. The chain carries TRBV9 and TRBJ2-1; D is perhaps TRBD1 (5 bases). The CDR3 is 13 amino acids. V lost 0 bases and J lost 7, with 8 bases in between. CDR1 is SGDLS and CDR2 is YYNGEE in the germline V gene. The CDR3 coding sequence is TGTGCCAGCAGCGTAGGGCCAGGGAATGAGCAGTTCTTC. It codes for CASSVGPGNEQFF.

V and J are TRBV7-9 and TRBJ1-5, with 8 bases aligning to TRBD1. V lost 10 bases and J lost 5; bases outside the gene matches: 19. The CDR3 has 17 amino acids. Germline CDR1 SEHNR, CDR2 FQNEAQ (reference sequence). The CDR3 nucleotides are TGTGCCAACAGTCGGGCGGGCAGGGGGCGCTTGGATCAGCCCCAGCATTTT. Its translation: CANSRAGRGRLDQPQHF.

This clonotype was detected only a few times. Possible read error: a much larger clone is one base away. V gene TRBV7-8 combines with J gene TRBJ2-3, with 7 nucleotides matching TRBD2. The CDR3 covers 17 residues. Germline CDR1 and CDR2: SGHVS and FQNEAQ. With 0 bases clipped from V and 3 bases from J, the junction kept 9 bases outside the gene matches. CDR3 in DNA: TGTGCCAGCAGCTTAGCGCGTCTAGCGGAGGGAACAGATACGCAGTATTTT. It is translated as CASSLARLAEGTDTQYF.

This clonotype showed up just a few times. The chain carries TRBV30 and TRBJ1-1; D possibly corresponds to TRBD1 (6 bases). V lost 7 bases to trimming and J lost 2 bases, with 14 bases between them. Germline CDR1 GTSNPN, CDR2 SVGIG (reference sequence). The CDR3 has 13 amino acids. CDR3 DNA sequence: TGTGCCTCAACTACAGGGCTTAACACTGAAGCTTTCTTT. It yields the protein CASTTGLNTEAFF.

This clonotype was picked up many times. V is TRBV13 and J is TRBJ1-2, with TRBD1 as a possible D gene (5 bases). CDR1 and CDR2 (germline): PRHDT, FYEKMQ (reference sequence). CDR3 length: 13 residues. Trimming stripped 2 bases from V and 6 bases from J, with 10 bases between. CDR3 nucleotide sequence: TGTGCCAGCAGCTTACTAGCAGGGCATGGCTACACCTTC. It codes for CASSLLAGHGYTF. The full variable domain, with the rest looked up from reference TRBV13 and TRBJ1-2, is AAGVIQSPRHLIKEKRETATLKCYPIPRHDTVYWYQQGPGQDPQFLISFYEKMQSDKGSIPDRFSAQQFSDYHSELNMSSLELGDSALYFCASSLLAGHGYTFGSGTRLTVV.

This clonotype has just a few counts. The chain is built from TRBV28 and TRBJ1-2; 7 bases are a match to TRBD1. This CDR3 comprises 14 residues. The J segment lost 5 bases and the V segment lost 1 base, leaving 4 bases of the junction unmatched. Germline V CDR1 and CDR2: MDHEN, SYDVKM. The CDR3 loop is CASSLSQGNYGYTF. As DNA, the CDR3 is TGTGCCAGCAGTTTATCACAGGGGAATTATGGCTACACCTTC.

The sample holds many counts of this clonotype. This chain joins TRBV20-1 and TRBJ1-4; a possible D gene is TRBD1 (5 bases). V lost 3 bases and J 7 bases, leaving 18 bases between the germline ends. Germline CDR1 DFQATT, CDR2 SNEGSKA (reference sequence). The CDR3 spans 15 residues. DNA for the CDR3: TGCAGTGCTAGCCACCCTGGGACCGGAGGTGAAAAACTGTTTTTT. It specifies CSASHPGTGGEKLFF.

This clonotype was counted ten times or more. The rearrangement links TRBV29-1 to TRBJ1-2; maybe TRBD1 (6 bases). Germline lookup yields CDR1 SQVTM and CDR2 ANQGSEA. Trimming pared 3 bases from V and 8 bases from J, leaving 25 bases between. CDR3 length: 16 residues. This chain's CDR3 is CSVDGPGWGQGDGYTF. DNA for the CDR3: TGCAGCGTTGACGGGCCAGGGTGGGGGCAAGGTGACGGCTACACCTTC.

In its sample, this clonotype was seen many times. The chain couples TRBV2 to TRBJ1-4; possible D gene TRBD1, 6 bases. The CDR3 length is 13 residues. CDR1 SNHLY and CDR2 FYNNEI come from the germline V gene. V was shortened by 2 bases and J by 5 bases, with 6 bases between the two germline ends. CDR3 nucleotide sequence: TGTGCCAGCAGTGAAACAGGGAATGAAAAACTGTTTTTT. This translates into CASSETGNEKLFF.

This clonotype was observed many times. The J gene is TRBJ2-7, the V gene TRBV20-1; D is possibly TRBD2 (5 bases). Trimming cost V 8 bases and J 7 bases, with 24 bases left between them. The V gene's germline CDR1 is DFQATT and CDR2 SNEGSKA (reference sequence). The CDR3 consists of 14 residues. The CDR3 here is CSRGRATGRGEQYF. CDR3 nucleotides: TGCAGTCGAGGCCGGGCTACCGGCCGAGGGGAGCAGTACTTC.

This clonotype was detected many times. This chain links TRBV7-8 with TRBJ2-7; perhaps TRBD1 as D (6 bases). Trimming took off 0 bases at V and 6 bases at J, with 12 bases between the two ends. This CDR3 has 14 residues. Germline V gives CDR1 SGHVS, CDR2 FQNEAQ. CDR3 DNA: TGTGCCAGCAGCTTAGCGCACAGGGCTGGCGAGCAGTACTTC. Its protein is CASSLAHRAGEQYF.

This clonotype has a count of ten or more. This chain joins TRBV28 and TRBJ2-1, with 7 bases aligning to TRBD2. The CDR3 spans 17 residues. Unmatched junction bases numbered 20, after V lost 5 bases and J lost 10 bases. Germline V gene sequence: CDR1 MDHEN, CDR2 SYDVKM. The CDR3 DNA follows: TGTGCCAGCAGTCTCCGCCGAGAGACTAGCCCAAGAACGGAGCAGTTCTTC. Translated: CASSLRRETSPRTEQFF.

This clonotype was seen at least ten times. The chain recombines TRBV6-1 with TRBJ2-5; D is ambiguous. The length of the CDR3 is 15 residues. Germline V gene lookup returns CDR1 MNHNS and CDR2 SASEGT. Trimming removed 5 bases at V and 0 bases at J, with 13 bases between. The DNA for the CDR3 is TGTGCCAGCAGTCTACTGGTGGCGTACCAAGAGACCCAGTACTTC. Protein product: CASSLLVAYQETQYF.

This clonotype was recorded at least ten times. The rearrangement joins TRBV5-1 to TRBJ1-2; D uncertain. Germline V gene sequence: CDR1 SGHRS, CDR2 YFSETQ. Trimming took 1 base from V and 6 from J, leaving 10 bases between them. The CDR3 sequence is 13 residues long. Here the CDR3 DNA reads TGCGCCAGCAGCTTGCGGGTTTCAGATGGCTACACCTTC. Translated, it gives CASSLRVSDGYTF. Looking up the rest from reference TRBV5-1 and TRBJ1-2 gives the full variable domain: KAGVTQTPRYLIKTRGQQVTLSCSPISGHRSVSWYQQTPGQGLQFLFEYFSETQRNKGNFPGRFSGRQFSNSRSEMNVSTLELGDSALYLCASSLRVSDGYTFGSGTRLTVV.

This clonotype was found many times. The chain links TRBV7-3 to TRBJ2-5; possible D gene TRBD1, 5 bases. Germline V gives CDR1 SGHTA, CDR2 FQGTGA. Trimming removed 1 base from V and 1 base from J, with 7 bases in between. The length of the CDR3 is 14 residues. CDR3 sequence: CASSLRQGQETQYF. In DNA, the CDR3 is TGTGCCAGCAGCTTAAGGCAGGGCCAAGAGACCCAGTACTTC.

DNA of the CDR3: TGCAGCGTTGAGGGGACAGGGGACTACGAGCAGTACTTC. Translated, it gives CSVEGTGDYEQYF. The V gene is TRBV29-1, the J gene TRBJ2-7; 10 nucleotides line up with TRBD1. Per the germline V gene, CDR1 is SQVTM and CDR2 is ANQGSEA. The ends lost 3 bases at V and 3 bases at J; junction bases unmatched: 2. The CDR3 totals 13 residues.

DNA for the CDR3: TGTGCCAGCAGTGAAGGGGTAGCTGCCGACACGGATACGCAGTATTTT. As protein: CASSEGVAADTDTQYF. J is TRBJ2-3 and V is TRBV2; D not certain. The V gene lost 1 base and the J gene lost 6 bases, with 17 bases spanning the gap. The CDR3 contains 16 residues. Germline lookup yields CDR1 SNHLY and CDR2 FYNNEI.

Ten or more counts support this clonotype. The chain is built from TRBV9 and TRBJ2-2, with 14 bases fitting TRBD2. The CDR3 runs 18 residues. The V gene's germline CDR1 is SGDLS and CDR2 YYNGEE. Losses at the gene ends were 4 bases for V and 0 bases for J; bases not matched to a gene: 5. In DNA form, the CDR3 reads TGTGCCAGCAGCTCGGGACTAGCGGGGGCCGCGAACACCGGGGAGCTGTTTTTT. Translating gives CASSSGLAGAANTGELFF.

This clonotype was seen ten or more times. A read error may produce the germline difference seen at one junction end. The V and J genes are TRBV7-7 and TRBJ2-3; 9 bases map to TRBD1. Germline V gene lookup returns CDR1 SSHAT and CDR2 FNYEAQ (reference sequence). The CDR3 has 13 amino acids. The CDR3 coding sequence is TGTGCTAGCAGCTTAGACAGGGGGGATACGCAGTATTTT. Residues: CASSLDRGDTQYF.

This clonotype was seen many times. This chain uses TRBV2 with TRBJ2-1, with D possibly TRBD2 on 5 matching bases. V lost 6 bases, J lost 6 bases, and 15 bases lay in between. Germline V CDR1 and CDR2: SNHLY, FYNNEI. The CDR3 covers 14 residues. CDR3 sequence (DNA): TGTGCCAGCAGCGGGGAGATAGTCACCAATGAGCAGTTCTTC. Its protein is CASSGEIVTNEQFF.

This clonotype was observed many times. The J gene is TRBJ2-7, the V gene TRBV29-1, with D maybe TRBD1 (6 bases). In germline, CDR1 is SQVTM, CDR2 ANQGSEA. V lost 4 bases to trimming and J lost 3 bases, with 13 bases between them. The CDR3 extends over 13 amino acids. CDR3 in DNA: TGCAGCGTTGTCGGGACACAGCTCTACGAGCAGTACTTC. Amino acid sequence: CSVVGTQLYEQYF.

The chain is built from TRBV20-1 and TRBJ2-7; no clear D gene. The CDR3 spans 14 residues. Germline CDR1 is DFQATT and CDR2 is SNEGSKA (reference sequence). Trimming shortened V by 1 base and J by 4 bases, and 14 bases separated the two germline ends. CDR3: CSARGGYPLYEQYF. The CDR3 nucleotides are TGCAGTGCTAGAGGTGGTTATCCCCTTTACGAGCAGTACTTC.

This clonotype was seen repeatedly, ten times or more. The chain couples TRBV27 to TRBJ2-1; TRBD2 is a possible D gene (6 bases). This CDR3 is 15 amino acids long. Per germline, CDR1 MNHEY and CDR2 SMNVEV (reference sequence). Trimming stripped 5 bases from V and 5 bases from J, with 16 bases between. CDR3 DNA: TGTGCCAGCAGTACCAATTCGGGACTTCACAATGAGCAGTTCTTC. Encoded protein: CASSTNSGLHNEQFF.

This clonotype appeared many times. The chain combines TRBV2 with TRBJ2-7, with unresolved D. Per germline, CDR1 SNHLY and CDR2 FYNNEI. The V gene lost 0 bases and the J gene lost 5 bases, with 2 bases spanning the gap. The CDR3 consists of 11 residues. CDR3 coding DNA: TGTGCCAGCAGTGAAGCCCACGAGCAGTACTTC. Translation gives CASSEAHEQYF. Using reference TRBV2 and TRBJ2-7 for the parts outside the CDR3, the full variable domain is EPEVTQTPSHQVTQMGQEVILRCVPISNHLYFYWYRQILGQKVEFLVSFYNNEISEKSEIFDDQFSVERPDGSNFTLKIRSTKLEDSAMYFCASSEAHEQYFGPGTRLTVT.

In its sample, this clonotype was seen many times. The gene calls are TRBV6-1 and TRBJ2-3; D assignment may be TRBD1 or TRBD2 (5 bases each). The CDR3 covers 14 residues. Germline V gene sequence: CDR1 MNHNS, CDR2 SASEGT. Between the trimmed V and J ends, which lost 0 bases and 8 bases, there was a span of 12 bases. The CDR3 loop reads CASSEAWGGGTQYF. The CDR3 nucleotides read TGTGCCAGCAGTGAAGCATGGGGTGGGGGTACGCAGTATTTT.

This clonotype has a handful of counts. V is TRBV7-8 and J is TRBJ2-2, with D unresolved. The CDR3 has 18 residues. Looked up from germline, CDR1 is SGHVS and CDR2 is FQNEAQ. Trimming shortened V by 0 bases and J by 5 bases, and 19 bases separated the two germline ends. In DNA form, the CDR3 reads TGTGCCAGCAGCTTAGCCGCCGCGTGGACGGAGCAAACCGGGGAGCTGTTTTTT. It specifies CASSLAAAWTEQTGELFF. The full variable domain, with the rest looked up from reference TRBV7-8 and TRBJ2-2, is GAGVSQSPRYKVAKRGQDVALRCDPISGHVSLFWYQQALGQGPEFLTYFQNEAQLDKSGLPSDRFFAERPEGSVSTLKIQRTQQEDSAVYLCASSLAAAWTEQTGELFFGEGSRLTVL.

This clonotype was picked up a small number of times. The rearrangement joins TRBV6-6 to TRBJ1-2; D ambiguous. The CDR3 has 14 amino acids. The V gene's germline CDR1 is MNHNY and CDR2 SVGAGI (reference sequence). The V end lost 0 bases, the J end lost 4 bases, and 9 bases lay between the germline ends. CDR3 DNA: TGTGCCAGCAGTTACTCGGAGGCGAGCTATGGCTACACCTTC. Translating gives CASSYSEASYGYTF.